These T cell receptor beta chains were read from a single sample in a study of beta chain features in type 1 diabetes. Method: immunoSEQ multiplex PCR; TCRdb's copy keeps in-frame clones and lacks some. The repertoire consists of around 160,000 clones, with nearly 50% occurring once and the leading ten covering roughly 0.42%. Sequenced sample: Tregs from blood. The receptors originated from a man aged 18-30 years in good health. The CDR3 runs from the conserved cysteine through the conserved F or W. A D gene is named only where the DNA matches it firmly. Expanded clones get a size class; other rows say once, few or many, or leave the size out.

j_call clone_size d_call v_call cdr3_nt cdr3_aa
TRBJ1-2 . . TRBV5-4 TGTGCCAGCAGCTTGGATCCCGGCGGGGGGGGCTACGCCTTC CASSLDPGGGGYAF
TRBJ2-7 . . TRBV6-5 TGTGCCAGCAGTTTAGCGGCATCCTACGAGCAGTACTTC CASSLAASYEQYF
TRBJ2-7 once TRBD2 TRBV19 TGTGCCAGTAGCCGCCGGGGACTAGCAGGCTACGAGCAGTACTTC CASSRRGLAGYEQYF
TRBJ1-2 . TRBD1 TRBV6-5 TGTGCCAGCGGGTTCGCAGGACAGGGGCGAGGCTACACCTTC CASGFAGQGRGYTF
TRBJ2-3 few TRBD1 TRBV7-9 TGTGCCAGCAGCTTCAGGGGGCGCACAGATACGCAGTATTTT CASSFRGRTDTQYF
TRBJ2-2 . . TRBV7-3 TGTGCCAGCAGCTCTCGCTGGGGGGGGCCTGGGAACACCGGGGAGCTGTTTTTT CASSSRWGGPGNTGELFF
TRBJ2-5 . TRBD2 TRBV5-6 TGTGCCAGCAGCTTGGGCCCCCGGGAGGGAGAGACCCAGTACTTC CASSLGPREGETQYF
TRBJ2-1 . . TRBV15 TGTGCCACCAGCAGAGTCAGACAGGTGAACTCCTACAATGAGCAGTTCTTC CATSRVRQVNSYNEQFF
TRBJ1-1 few TRBD1 TRBV29-1 TGCAGCGTCAGTACGACAGGGGGCCTCACTGAAGCTTTCTTT CSVSTTGGLTEAFF
TRBJ2-1 . TRBD2 TRBV7-3 TGTGCCAGCAGCGTAACTAGCGGGGGGTACAATGAGCAGTTCTTC CASSVTSGGYNEQFF
TRBJ2-7 . . TRBV2 TGTGCCAGCAGCACCTCGGTCCCAAATTACGAGCAGTACTTC CASSTSVPNYEQYF
TRBJ2-2 . . TRBV5-4 TGTGCCAGCAGCTTTTCGGTAAACACCGGGGAGCTGTTTTTT CASSFSVNTGELFF
TRBJ2-2 . . TRBV18 TGTGCCAGCTCACCAGAGAGCGGAGTTCAGCTGTTTTTT CASSPESGVQLFF
TRBJ2-1 . TRBD1 TRBV6-1 TGTGCCAGCAGCCGGGGACAGGGCTCATGGGATGAGCAGTTCTTC CASSRGQGSWDEQFF
TRBJ1-1 . TRBD1 TRBV19 TGTGCCAGTAGCCCCTGGGGACAGGGGTTTCGGACTGAAGCTTTCTTT CASSPWGQGFRTEAFF
TRBJ2-3 . . TRBV7-2 TGTGCCAGCAGCCTCTTTGGGGCCAGCACAGATACGCAGTATTTT CASSLFGASTDTQYF
TRBJ2-6 . . TRBV15 TGTGCCACCAGCAGACAGGGCGCCTCTGGGGCCAACGTCCTGACTTTC CATSRQGASGANVLTF
TRBJ1-1 few TRBD1 TRBV7-2 TGTGCCAGCAGCACTTGGACAGGAAATGAAGCTTTCTTT CASSTWTGNEAFF
TRBJ1-1 few TRBD1 TRBV18 TGTGCCAGCTCACCTATCCAGGGGGCGAGGAACACTGAAGCTTTCTTT CASSPIQGARNTEAFF
TRBJ1-2 few TRBD1 TRBV29-1 TGCAGCGTTGAAAACAGGGGGCGCCTCTATGGCTACACCTTC CSVENRGRLYGYTF
TRBJ1-5 . TRBD1 TRBV19 TGTGCCAGTAGTATCACCGACAGGGCGTATCAGCCCCAGCATTTT CASSITDRAYQPQHF
TRBJ2-1 . . TRBV4-3 TGCGCCAGCAGCCGGACAGATTCCTACAATGAGCAGTTCTTC CASSRTDSYNEQFF
TRBJ2-3 . . TRBV6-6 TGTGCCAGCAGTTACTCGTGGGCCTGGGGCTCAGATACGCAGTATTTT CASSYSWAWGSDTQYF
TRBJ2-7 few . TRBV4-3 TGCGCCAGCAGCCAAGATGGACTAAGGGGTCAAATCCCTTACGAGCAGTACTTC CASSQDGLRGQIPYEQYF
TRBJ1-1 few . TRBV7-2 TGTGCCAGCAGCTCTTCGACTTACACTGAAGCTTTCTTT CASSSSTYTEAFF
TRBJ2-3 . TRBD2 TRBV6-6 TGTGCCAGCAGTTACGGGCGGGAGTGGACAGATACGCAGTATTTT CASSYGREWTDTQYF
TRBJ2-7 . TRBD2 TRBV7-9 TGTGCCAGCAGCTTAGCCCTTTCTAGCGGGAGGAAAGCCCGCGAGCAGTACTTC CASSLALSSGRKAREQYF
TRBJ2-3 . TRBD1 TRBV27 TGTGCCAGCAACCGAGTGGGACAGGGGTTAGATACGCAGTATTTT CASNRVGQGLDTQYF
TRBJ2-3 . . TRBV18 TGTGCCAGCTCAGAGCGACAGGATAGCACAGATACGCAGTATTTT CASSERQDSTDTQYF
TRBJ2-5 few TRBD2 TRBV6-5 TGTGCCAGCAGTCGACTAGCGGGCCAAGAGACCCAGTACTTC CASSRLAGQETQYF
TRBJ1-2 . TRBD1 TRBV5-1 TGCGCCAGCAGCCGACAGGGGGGCGGCAACTATGGCTACACCTTC CASSRQGGGNYGYTF
TRBJ2-3 . TRBD2 TRBV7-3 TGTGCCAGCAGCTTAATAGCGGGAGGGCCCACAGATACGCAGTATTTT CASSLIAGGPTDTQYF
TRBJ2-3 . . TRBV28 TGTGCCAGCAGTTTTTTAACCCCAGGACACACAGATACGCAGTATTTT CASSFLTPGHTDTQYF
TRBJ2-7 few TRBD1 TRBV10-3 TGTGCCATCCGGCGACAGGGCACCTACGAGCAGTACTTC CAIRRQGTYEQYF
TRBJ2-6 . TRBD1 TRBV4-3 TGCGCCAGCAGCCAAGCGGCCAGGGGGCCGGGAGGGGCCAACGTCCTGACTTTC CASSQAARGPGGANVLTF
TRBJ2-1 few TRBD1 TRBV7-9 TGTGCCAGCAGCTTCCCTCCGGACAGGATATCCTACAATGAGCAGTTCTTC CASSFPPDRISYNEQFF
TRBJ1-2 . . TRBV28 TGTGCCAGCAGTTTAACGGGGGTCTATGGCTACACCTCCTTC CASSLTGVYGYTSF
TRBJ2-3 . TRBD1 TRBV9 TGTGCCAGCAGCCCTACGACAGGGATCGGCACAGATACGCAGTATTTT CASSPTTGIGTDTQYF
TRBJ1-5 . TRBD1 TRBV7-8 TGTGCCAGCGGACAGGGGAGGAATCAGCCCCAGCATTTT CASGQGRNQPQHF
TRBJ2-1 few . TRBV7-2 TGTGCCAGCAGCTCCTCGCGGCTTGGGAATGAGCAGTTCTTC CASSSSRLGNEQFF
TRBJ1-6 . . TRBV10-3 TGTGCCATCAGTGAAGTTCAGGGTCACAATAATTCACCCCTCCACTTT CAISEVQGHNNSPLHF
TRBJ2-3 . TRBD1 TRBV6-5 TGTGCCAGCAGTTTAAGGACAGGAACAGTAACAGATACGCAGTATTTT CASSLRTGTVTDTQYF
TRBJ1-2 . . TRBV19 TGTGCCAGTAGTTTTCAGAACCTCTATGGCTACACCTTC CASSFQNLYGYTF
TRBJ2-2 . . TRBV29-1 TGCAGCGCGGGAGAAGGGTTCGCCACCGGGGAGCTGTTTTTT CSAGEGFATGELFF
TRBJ1-1 few . TRBV4-3 TGCGCCAGCAGCCAAGATTTCGGGAACACTGAAGCTTTCTTT CASSQDFGNTEAFF